The clone carrying this TCR beta chain appeared a single time. Its antigen remains unidentified. The data were obtained in a study of regulatory T cells in long-lasting Graves disease. Broader study findings: Persistent patients had a count of shared public clonotypes (around 2,700) that exceeded that of new patients (around 960). There were preferences for TRBV28, TRBJ1-2 and TRBJ2-5 in persistent disease. Persistent cases of Graves' showed reduced TCR diversity relative to newly diagnosed patients.

Construction of TCR beta libraries relied on iRepertoire HTBI primers and on Arm-PCR targeting CDR3 regions. TCRdb analysed the multiplex PCR reads with MiXCR anew, one entry per CDR3 protein. The table records approximately 400,000 distinct CDR3 sequences, more than 20% of them present only once. Germline CDR1 SNHLY, CDR2 FYNNEI. Trimming took 6 bases from V and 3 from J, leaving 17 bases between them. The CDR3 runs to 15 residues. Time point here: persistent/refractory GD, antithyroid drugs over 5 years with positive TRAb. PBMC RNA was the source of the TCR library. The source material was peripheral blood mononuclear cells (PBMCs), sampled when the disease was refractory, from a patient treated with antithyroid drugs. This TCR was recovered from a woman in her thirties or forties with Graves disease. The rearrangement joins TRBV2 to TRBJ1-2; D is unresolved. As DNA, the CDR3 is TGTGCCAGCAGCCCAACGGTGGCCGGATACTATGGCTACACCTTC. Protein: CASSPTVAGYYGYTF.